The clone carrying this TCR beta chain was picked up one time. These data originate in a study of molecular identifiers for immune sequencing clone quantification. The CDR3 sequence is 16 residues long. Germline V CDR1 and CDR2: MDHEN, SYDVKM. After removal of 6 bases from V and 2 bases from J, the junction contained 11 bases not matched to a gene. From approximately 20,000 to 1,000,000 sorted cells, naive CD8 libraries were generated with 10%, 30% or 50% RNA. A single record per CDR3 protein comes from TCRdb applying MiXCR to the PCR reads. The sample records 490,000 or so distinct CDR3 sequences, approximately 25% being singletons.

J is TRBJ2-7 and V is TRBV28, with TRBD2 matching 9 bases. The sequenced sample consisted of naive CD8+ T cells from blood, with Jurkat cell RNA spiked in. The subset was: FACS-sorted CD8+CD4-CCR7+CD45RA+ naive T cells. The sequence was collected from a human donor in good health. Some libraries in this study had Jurkat cell RNA spiked in. Written as DNA, the CDR3 is TGTGCCAGCAGGCCCCCCCCGGCTAGCGGGACCTACGAGCAGTACTTC. This sequence encodes CASRPPPASGTYEQYF.